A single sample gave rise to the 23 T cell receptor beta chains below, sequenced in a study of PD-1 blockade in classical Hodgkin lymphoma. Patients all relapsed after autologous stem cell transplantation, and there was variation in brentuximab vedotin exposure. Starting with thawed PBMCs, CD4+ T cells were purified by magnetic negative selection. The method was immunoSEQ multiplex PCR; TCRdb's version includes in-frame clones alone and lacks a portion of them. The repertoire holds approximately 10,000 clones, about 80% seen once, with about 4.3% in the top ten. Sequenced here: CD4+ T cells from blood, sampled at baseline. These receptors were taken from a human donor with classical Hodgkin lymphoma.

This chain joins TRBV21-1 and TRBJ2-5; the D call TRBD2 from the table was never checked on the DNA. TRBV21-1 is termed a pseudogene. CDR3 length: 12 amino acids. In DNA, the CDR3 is TGTGCCAGCAGCAGGGGACTAGCGGAGCAGTACTTC. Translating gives CASSRGLAEQYF.

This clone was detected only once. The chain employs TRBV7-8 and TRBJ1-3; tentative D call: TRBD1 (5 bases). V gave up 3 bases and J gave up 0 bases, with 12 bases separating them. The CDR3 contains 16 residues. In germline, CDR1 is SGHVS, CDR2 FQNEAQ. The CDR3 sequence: CASSLGRQPSGNTIYF. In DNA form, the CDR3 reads TGTGCCAGCAGCTTGGGTCGACAGCCCTCTGGAAACACCATATATTTT.

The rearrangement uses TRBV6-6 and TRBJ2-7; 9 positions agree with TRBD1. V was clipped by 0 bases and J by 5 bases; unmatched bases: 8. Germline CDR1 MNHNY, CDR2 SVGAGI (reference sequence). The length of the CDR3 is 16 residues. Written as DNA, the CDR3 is TGTGCCAGCAGTTACTCTCCCGGGACAGGGATAGACGAGCAGTACTTC. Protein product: CASSYSPGTGIDEQYF.

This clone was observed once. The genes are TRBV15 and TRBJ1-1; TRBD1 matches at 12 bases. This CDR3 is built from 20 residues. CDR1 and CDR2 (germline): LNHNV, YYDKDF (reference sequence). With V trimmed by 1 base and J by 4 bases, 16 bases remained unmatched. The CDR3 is CATSRVGPLGTGGWGTEAFF. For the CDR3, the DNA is TGTGCCACCAGCAGAGTGGGCCCCCTGGGGACAGGGGGCTGGGGCACTGAAGCTTTCTTT.

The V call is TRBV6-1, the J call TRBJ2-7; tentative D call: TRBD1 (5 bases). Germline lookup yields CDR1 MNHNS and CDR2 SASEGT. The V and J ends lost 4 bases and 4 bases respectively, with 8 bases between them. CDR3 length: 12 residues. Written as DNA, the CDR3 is TGTGCCAGCAGTGCGACAGTTTACGAGCAGTACTTC. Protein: CASSATVYEQYF.

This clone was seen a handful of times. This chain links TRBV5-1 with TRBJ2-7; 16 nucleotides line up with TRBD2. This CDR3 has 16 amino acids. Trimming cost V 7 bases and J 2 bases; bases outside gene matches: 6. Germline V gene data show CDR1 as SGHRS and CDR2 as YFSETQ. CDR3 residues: CASVPGTSGRAYEQYF. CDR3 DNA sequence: TGCGCCAGCGTCCCCGGGACTAGCGGGAGGGCCTACGAGCAGTACTTC. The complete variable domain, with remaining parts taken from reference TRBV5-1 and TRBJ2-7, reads KAGVTQTPRYLIKTRGQQVTLSCSPISGHRSVSWYQQTPGQGLQFLFEYFSETQRNKGNFPGRFSGRQFSNSRSEMNVSTLELGDSALYLCASVPGTSGRAYEQYFGPGTRLTVT.

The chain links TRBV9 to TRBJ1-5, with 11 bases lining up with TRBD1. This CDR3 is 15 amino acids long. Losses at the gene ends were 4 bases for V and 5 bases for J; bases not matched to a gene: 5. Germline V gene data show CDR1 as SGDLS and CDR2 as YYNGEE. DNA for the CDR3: TGTGCCAGCAGCCGGACAGGGGGCGTAGATCAGCCCCAGCATTTT. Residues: CASSRTGGVDQPQHF.

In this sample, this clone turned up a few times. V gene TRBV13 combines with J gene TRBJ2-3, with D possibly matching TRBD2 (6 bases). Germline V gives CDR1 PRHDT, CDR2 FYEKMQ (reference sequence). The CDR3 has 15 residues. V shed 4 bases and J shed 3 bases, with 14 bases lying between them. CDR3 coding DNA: TGTGCCAGCAGCTCAGGAGGGCGGGGTACAGATACGCAGTATTTT. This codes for CASSSGGRGTDTQYF.

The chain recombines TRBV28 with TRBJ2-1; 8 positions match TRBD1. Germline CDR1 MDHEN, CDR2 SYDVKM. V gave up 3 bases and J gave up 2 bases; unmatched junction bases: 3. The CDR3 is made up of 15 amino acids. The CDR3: CASSFQGAPYNEQFF. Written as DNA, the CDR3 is TGTGCCAGCAGTTTCCAGGGGGCCCCCTACAATGAGCAGTTCTTC.

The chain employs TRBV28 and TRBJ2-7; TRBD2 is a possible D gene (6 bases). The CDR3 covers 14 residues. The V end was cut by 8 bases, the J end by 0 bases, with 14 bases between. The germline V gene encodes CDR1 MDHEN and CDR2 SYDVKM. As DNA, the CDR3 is TGTGCCAGCTCCCGGGACTTCAGCTCCTACGAGCAGTACTTC. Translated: CASSRDFSSYEQYF.

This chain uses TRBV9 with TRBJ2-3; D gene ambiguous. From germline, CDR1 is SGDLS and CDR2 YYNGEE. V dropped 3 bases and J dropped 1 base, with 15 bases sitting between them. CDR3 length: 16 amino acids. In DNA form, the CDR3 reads TGTGCCAGCAGCGCCCCGACCAGATCGGGCACAGATACGCAGTATTTT. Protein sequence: CASSAPTRSGTDTQYF.

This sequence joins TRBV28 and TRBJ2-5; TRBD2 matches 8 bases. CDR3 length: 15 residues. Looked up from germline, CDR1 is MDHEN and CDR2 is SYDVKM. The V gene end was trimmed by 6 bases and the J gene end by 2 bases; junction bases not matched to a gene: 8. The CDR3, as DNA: TGTGCCAGCAGCCCTGCGGGAGGAGGACAAGAGACCCAGTACTTC. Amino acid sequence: CASSPAGGGQETQYF.

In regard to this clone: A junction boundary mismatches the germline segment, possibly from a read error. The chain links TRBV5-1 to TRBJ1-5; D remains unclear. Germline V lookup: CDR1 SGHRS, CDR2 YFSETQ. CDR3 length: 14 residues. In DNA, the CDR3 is TGTGCCAGCAGCCCGGGCGGGGGCAATCAGCCCCAGCATTTT. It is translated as CASSPGGGNQPQHF.

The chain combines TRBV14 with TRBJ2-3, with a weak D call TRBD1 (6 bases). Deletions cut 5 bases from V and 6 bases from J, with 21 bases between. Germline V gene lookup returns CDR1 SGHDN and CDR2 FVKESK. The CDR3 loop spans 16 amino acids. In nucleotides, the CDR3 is TGTGCCAGCAGCGAAAAAGACAGGACTTCGGTCGATACGCAGTATTTT. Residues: CASSEKDRTSVDTQYF.

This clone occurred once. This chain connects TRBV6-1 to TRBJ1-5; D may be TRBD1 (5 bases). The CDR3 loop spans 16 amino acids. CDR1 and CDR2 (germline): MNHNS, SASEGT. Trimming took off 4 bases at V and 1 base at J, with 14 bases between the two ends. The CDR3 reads CASSGPGGGSNQPQHF. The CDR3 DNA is TGTGCCAGCAGTGGACCCGGGGGGGGGAGCAATCAGCCCCAGCATTTT.

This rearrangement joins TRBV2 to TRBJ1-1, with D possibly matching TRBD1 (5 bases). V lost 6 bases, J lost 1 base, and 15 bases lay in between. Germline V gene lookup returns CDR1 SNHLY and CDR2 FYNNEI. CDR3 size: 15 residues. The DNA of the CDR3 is TGTGCCAGCAGCCGACGGGGGGGTGGGAACACTGAAGCTTTCTTT. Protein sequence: CASSRRGGGNTEAFF.

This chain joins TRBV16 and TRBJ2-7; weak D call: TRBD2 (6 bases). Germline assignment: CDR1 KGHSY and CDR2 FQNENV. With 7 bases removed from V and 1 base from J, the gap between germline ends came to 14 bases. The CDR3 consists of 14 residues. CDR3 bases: TGTGCCAGCAACCAGGAGACTAGTTCCTACGAGCAGTACTTC. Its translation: CASNQETSSYEQYF.

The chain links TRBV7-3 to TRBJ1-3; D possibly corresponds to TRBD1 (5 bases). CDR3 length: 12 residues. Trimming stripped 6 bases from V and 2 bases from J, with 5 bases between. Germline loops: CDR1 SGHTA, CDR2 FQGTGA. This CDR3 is CASRGAGNTIYF. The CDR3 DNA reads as TGTGCCAGCAGAGGGGCTGGAAACACCATATATTTT.

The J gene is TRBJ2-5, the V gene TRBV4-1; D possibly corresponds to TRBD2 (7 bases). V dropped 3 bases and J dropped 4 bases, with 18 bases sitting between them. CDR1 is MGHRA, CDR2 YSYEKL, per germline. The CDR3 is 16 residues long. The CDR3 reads CASSHPGRRGGETQYF. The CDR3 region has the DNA TGCGCCAGCAGCCATCCCGGACGGAGGGGGGGAGAGACCCAGTACTTC.

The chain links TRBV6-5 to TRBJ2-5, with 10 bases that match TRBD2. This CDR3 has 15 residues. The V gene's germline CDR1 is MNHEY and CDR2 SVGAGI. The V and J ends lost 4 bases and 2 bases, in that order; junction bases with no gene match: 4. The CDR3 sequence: CASSSLAGYQETQYF. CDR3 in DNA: TGTGCCAGCAGTTCACTAGCGGGGTATCAAGAGACCCAGTACTTC.

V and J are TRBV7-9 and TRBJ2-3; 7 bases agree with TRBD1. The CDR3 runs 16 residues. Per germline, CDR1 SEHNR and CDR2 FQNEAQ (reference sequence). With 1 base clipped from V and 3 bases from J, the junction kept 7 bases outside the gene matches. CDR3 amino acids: CASSLEITGATDTQYF. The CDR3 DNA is TGTGCCAGCAGCTTAGAGATTACAGGGGCAACAGATACGCAGTATTTT.

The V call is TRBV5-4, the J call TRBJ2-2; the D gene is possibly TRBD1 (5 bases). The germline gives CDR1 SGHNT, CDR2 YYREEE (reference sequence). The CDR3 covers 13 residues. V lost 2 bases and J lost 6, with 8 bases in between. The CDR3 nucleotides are TGTGCCAGCAGCTTACCAGGGCCCGGGGAGCTGTTTTTT. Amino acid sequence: CASSLPGPGELFF.

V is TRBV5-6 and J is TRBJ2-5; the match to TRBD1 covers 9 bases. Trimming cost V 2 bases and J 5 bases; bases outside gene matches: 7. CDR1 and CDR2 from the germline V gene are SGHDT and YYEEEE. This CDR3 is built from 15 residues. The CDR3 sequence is CASSLPTGGFETQYF. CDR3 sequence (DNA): TGTGCCAGCAGCTTACCCACAGGGGGCTTCGAGACCCAGTACTTC.